A selection of T cell receptor beta chains follows, all from one sample in a study of T cell responses to AZD1222 COVID-19 vaccine. Clones were sequenced by immunoSEQ multiplex PCR, and TCRdb holds only the in-frame ones, with some missing. In the table there are 130,000 to 150,000 clones, roughly 88% of which are singletons. Material: peripheral blood, obtained on day 0 of AZD1222 vaccination. The receptors originated from an adult in good health. Both conserved end residues are part of each CDR3. A D gene is named only where the DNA matches it firmly. Expanded clones get a size class; other rows say once, few or many, or leave the size out.

V gene: TRBV27
clone size: -
J gene: TRBJ2-1
CDR3 length: 17
D gene: -
CDR3 DNA: TGTGCCAGCAGTTTGAGGTGGGGGGGCTCGGCCTACAATGAGCAGTTCTTC
CDR3 protein: CASSLRWGGSAYNEQFF

V gene: TRBV7-2
clone size: -
J gene: TRBJ1-1
CDR3 length: 16
D gene: -
CDR3 DNA: TGTGCCAGCAGCTTATTGGCCACAGGGTTGGGCACTGAAGCTTTCTTT
CDR3 protein: CASSLLATGLGTEAFF

V gene: TRBV14
clone size: -
J gene: TRBJ1-1
CDR3 length: 16
D gene: -
CDR3 DNA: TGTGCCAGCAGCCCCCAGACAGGCACCATGAACACTGAAGCTTTCTTT
CDR3 protein: CASSPQTGTMNTEAFF

V gene: TRBV12-3/TRBV12-4
clone size: -
J gene: TRBJ2-7
CDR3 length: 11
D gene: -
CDR3 DNA: TGTGCCAGCAGTTTTGACTACGAGCAGTACTTC
CDR3 protein: CASSFDYEQYF

V gene: TRBV28
clone size: -
J gene: TRBJ2-4
CDR3 length: 14
D gene: -
CDR3 DNA: TGTGCCAGTCAGCCAACAGGGGCCAAAAACATTCAGTACTTC
CDR3 protein: CASQPTGAKNIQYF

V gene: TRBV6-2/TRBV6-3
clone size: -
J gene: TRBJ1-4
CDR3 length: 14
D gene: -
CDR3 DNA: TGTGCCAGCAGTTCGCCGGCCCCTGGGGAAAAACTGTTTTTT
CDR3 protein: CASSSPAPGEKLFF

V gene: TRBV7-8
clone size: -
J gene: TRBJ1-5
CDR3 length: 13
D gene: -
CDR3 DNA: TGTGCCAGCAGCTTAGGCCGGGAGCAGCCCCAGCATTTT
CDR3 protein: CASSLGREQPQHF

V gene: TRBV23-1
clone size: -
J gene: TRBJ2-1
CDR3 length: 13
D gene: -
CDR3 DNA: TGCGCCAGCAGTCTTTCAGGCGACAATGAGCAGTTCTTC
CDR3 protein: CASSLSGDNEQFF

V gene: TRBV19
clone size: -
J gene: TRBJ1-5
CDR3 length: 15
D gene: TRBD1
CDR3 DNA: TGTGCCAGTACTGCGGGGACAGGGGGCTTTCAGCCCCAGCATTTT
CDR3 protein: CASTAGTGGFQPQHF

V gene: TRBV6-6
clone size: -
J gene: TRBJ2-5
CDR3 length: 14
D gene: -
CDR3 DNA: TGTGCCAGCAGCCATGGGGGGGGCACAGAGACCCAGTACTTC
CDR3 protein: CASSHGGGTETQYF

V gene: TRBV28
clone size: -
J gene: TRBJ1-5
CDR3 length: 15
D gene: -
CDR3 DNA: TGTGCCAGCATCCTGGCGAGGGCGCGCAATCAGCCCCAGCATTTT
CDR3 protein: CASILARARNQPQHF

V gene: TRBV5-1
clone size: -
J gene: TRBJ2-2
CDR3 length: 14
D gene: TRBD2
CDR3 DNA: TGCGCCAGCAGTCCCCCCGGGGGGGCCGGGGAGCTGTTTTTT
CDR3 protein: CASSPPGGAGELFF

V gene: TRBV18
clone size: -
J gene: TRBJ2-3
CDR3 length: 18
D gene: -
CDR3 DNA: TGTGCCAGCTCACCTCAAAACCTCAGGAGGTCCTCCACAGATACGCAGTATTTT
CDR3 protein: CASSPQNLRRSSTDTQYF

V gene: TRBV6-5
clone size: -
J gene: TRBJ2-7
CDR3 length: 14
D gene: TRBD1
CDR3 DNA: TGTGCCAGCAGCCTAGACAGGGGATTCTACGAGCAGTACTTC
CDR3 protein: CASSLDRGFYEQYF

V gene: TRBV7-3
clone size: -
J gene: TRBJ1-1
CDR3 length: 13
D gene: -
CDR3 DNA: TGTGCCACACAAGTCAGTCCGAACACTGAAGCTTTCTTT
CDR3 protein: CATQVSPNTEAFF

V gene: TRBV7-3
clone size: once
J gene: TRBJ2-2
CDR3 length: 17
D gene: -
CDR3 DNA: TGTGCCAGCAGCTCCACTTCTGACCAGGGGAGGGCCGGGGAGCTGTTTTTT
CDR3 protein: CASSSTSDQGRAGELFF

V gene: TRBV6-5
clone size: -
J gene: TRBJ1-2
CDR3 length: 15
D gene: TRBD1
CDR3 DNA: TGTGCCAGCAGTTACATCGGGACAGGGGAGGATGGCTACACCTTC
CDR3 protein: CASSYIGTGEDGYTF

V gene: TRBV14
clone size: -
J gene: TRBJ1-1
CDR3 length: 14
D gene: -
CDR3 DNA: TGTGCCAGCAGCCCCCCCGGAGGCTACATTGAAGCTTTCTTT
CDR3 protein: CASSPPGGYIEAFF

V gene: TRBV29-1
clone size: -
J gene: TRBJ1-2
CDR3 length: 12
D gene: TRBD1
CDR3 DNA: TGCAGCGTGGGACAGGGTGGCTATGGCTACACCTTC
CDR3 protein: CSVGQGGYGYTF

V gene: TRBV2
clone size: -
J gene: TRBJ1-5
CDR3 length: 13
D gene: -
CDR3 DNA: TGTGCCAGCAGTGTGCAGGGAAGTCAGCCCCAGCATTTT
CDR3 protein: CASSVQGSQPQHF

V gene: TRBV7-2
clone size: -
J gene: TRBJ2-6
CDR3 length: 15
D gene: -
CDR3 DNA: TGTGCCAGCAGCTTATATGGCTCTGGGGCCAACGTCCTGACTTTC
CDR3 protein: CASSLYGSGANVLTF

V gene: TRBV3-1/TRBV3-2
clone size: -
J gene: TRBJ1-5
CDR3 length: 14
D gene: -
CDR3 DNA: TGTGCCAGCAGCCGAGACACCCACAATCAGCCCCAGCATTTT
CDR3 protein: CASSRDTHNQPQHF

V gene: TRBV10-3
clone size: -
J gene: TRBJ1-2
CDR3 length: 15
D gene: TRBD1
CDR3 DNA: TGTGCCATCAGCCCGACAGGGATAGGGGACTATGGCTACACCTTC
CDR3 protein: CAISPTGIGDYGYTF

V gene: TRBV18
clone size: -
J gene: TRBJ1-1
CDR3 length: 13
D gene: -
CDR3 DNA: TGTGCCAGCTCACAGGGTAAGGAGACTGAAGCTTTCTTT
CDR3 protein: CASSQGKETEAFF

V gene: TRBV27
clone size: -
J gene: TRBJ2-3
CDR3 length: 14
D gene: -
CDR3 DNA: TGTGCCAGCAGTTTAGGACTGAGCACAGATACGCAGTATTTT
CDR3 protein: CASSLGLSTDTQYF

V gene: TRBV18
clone size: -
J gene: TRBJ2-2
CDR3 length: 17
D gene: TRBD1
CDR3 DNA: TGTGCCAGCTCACCACCGATTTTCGGACAGGGGTTCGGGGAGCTGTTTTTT
CDR3 protein: CASSPPIFGQGFGELFF

V gene: TRBV18
clone size: -
J gene: TRBJ2-1
CDR3 length: 16
D gene: TRBD1
CDR3 DNA: TGTGCCAGCTCAACAACGGGACAGGGGGCTAGGGATGAGCAGTTCTTC
CDR3 protein: CASSTTGQGARDEQFF

V gene: TRBV19
clone size: -
J gene: TRBJ1-5
CDR3 length: 13
D gene: -
CDR3 DNA: TGTGCCAGTAGTATCCAGGTGAATCAGCCCCAGCATTTT
CDR3 protein: CASSIQVNQPQHF

V gene: TRBV14
clone size: -
J gene: TRBJ2-2
CDR3 length: 16
D gene: TRBD1
CDR3 DNA: TGTGCCAGCAGCCAAGTCGGGACAGGGCCCACCGGGGAGCTGTTTTTT
CDR3 protein: CASSQVGTGPTGELFF

V gene: TRBV5-5
clone size: -
J gene: TRBJ2-7
CDR3 length: 17
D gene: -
CDR3 DNA: TGTGCCAGCAGCTTAAGCGGAGGGGCCTTTAGCTCCTACGAGCAGTACTTC
CDR3 protein: CASSLSGGAFSSYEQYF

V gene: TRBV15
clone size: -
J gene: TRBJ1-6
CDR3 length: 15
D gene: -
CDR3 DNA: TGTGCCACCAGCAGGGACCCCGGAGGGGGTTCACCCCTCCACTTT
CDR3 protein: CATSRDPGGGSPLHF

V gene: TRBV28
clone size: -
J gene: TRBJ1-1
CDR3 length: 14
D gene: -
CDR3 DNA: TGTGCCAGCTCGGCGGGACTGAAAAACACTGAAGCTTTCTTT
CDR3 protein: CASSAGLKNTEAFF

V gene: TRBV7-2
clone size: -
J gene: TRBJ2-7
CDR3 length: 12
D gene: -
CDR3 DNA: TGTGCCAGCAGCCGAGACAGGTACGAGCAGTACTTC
CDR3 protein: CASSRDRYEQYF

V gene: TRBV7-6
clone size: -
J gene: TRBJ2-5
CDR3 length: 14
D gene: -
CDR3 DNA: TGTGCCAGCAGCCCCCCCGGGTACCAAGAGACCCAGTACTTC
CDR3 protein: CASSPPGYQETQYF

V gene: TRBV7-3
clone size: -
J gene: TRBJ1-1
CDR3 length: 14
D gene: -
CDR3 DNA: TGTGCCAGCAGCCCCGGGAGGATGAACACTGAAGCTTTCTTT
CDR3 protein: CASSPGRMNTEAFF

V gene: TRBV11-2
clone size: few
J gene: TRBJ1-1
CDR3 length: 14
D gene: TRBD1
CDR3 DNA: TGTGCCAGCAGCCGGGGACAGGCGAACACTGAAGCTTTCTTT
CDR3 protein: CASSRGQANTEAFF

V gene: TRBV4-3
clone size: -
J gene: TRBJ1-1
CDR3 length: 16
D gene: -
CDR3 DNA: TGCGCCAGCAGCCAAGGAGGGGAGGGAGCTGACACTGAAGCTTTCTTT
CDR3 protein: CASSQGGEGADTEAFF

V gene: TRBV28
clone size: -
J gene: TRBJ1-3
CDR3 length: 15
D gene: -
CDR3 DNA: TGTGCCAGCAGTTTAATGGGTCACTCTGGAAACACCATATATTTT
CDR3 protein: CASSLMGHSGNTIYF

V gene: TRBV6-4
clone size: -
J gene: TRBJ2-1
CDR3 length: 14
D gene: TRBD2
CDR3 DNA: TGTGCCAGCAGTGTTATGAGCGGGGCGGGTGAGCAGTTCTTC
CDR3 protein: CASSVMSGAGEQFF

V gene: TRBV5-3
clone size: -
J gene: TRBJ2-7
CDR3 length: 14
D gene: -
CDR3 DNA: TGTGCCAGAAGCCCGGACAGACGCCTCTACGAGCAGTACTTC
CDR3 protein: CARSPDRRLYEQYF

V gene: TRBV11-2
clone size: -
J gene: TRBJ1-1
CDR3 length: 15
D gene: -
CDR3 DNA: TGTGCCAGCAGCTCCAAGCAGAACCCTAGGCCTGAAGCTTTCTTT
CDR3 protein: CASSSKQNPRPEAFF

V gene: TRBV27
clone size: -
J gene: TRBJ2-3
CDR3 length: 15
D gene: -
CDR3 DNA: TGTGCCAGCAGTTGGGGGCGGGGGCACACAGATACGCAGTATTTT
CDR3 protein: CASSWGRGHTDTQYF

V gene: TRBV19
clone size: -
J gene: TRBJ1-1
CDR3 length: 14
D gene: -
CDR3 DNA: TGTGCCAGTAGATCGACAGAGGGGAATCGGGGAGCTTTCTTT
CDR3 protein: CASRSTEGNRGAFF

V gene: TRBV3-1/TRBV3-2
clone size: -
J gene: TRBJ2-3
CDR3 length: 16
D gene: TRBD2
CDR3 DNA: TGTGCCAGCAGCCAAGAACTAGCGGGGGAATCGGATACGCAGTATTTT
CDR3 protein: CASSQELAGESDTQYF

V gene: TRBV27
clone size: -
J gene: TRBJ1-2
CDR3 length: 13
D gene: -
CDR3 DNA: TGTGCCAGCAGTGCGGGCGAAAGCTATGGCTACACCTTC
CDR3 protein: CASSAGESYGYTF

V gene: TRBV6-5
clone size: once
J gene: TRBJ2-7
CDR3 length: 14
D gene: TRBD1
CDR3 DNA: TGTGCCAGCAGTTGGGCACAGGGGGTATACGAGCAGTACTTC
CDR3 protein: CASSWAQGVYEQYF

V gene: TRBV6-5
clone size: -
J gene: TRBJ1-5
CDR3 length: 15
D gene: TRBD1
CDR3 DNA: TGTGCCAGCAGTCTCCGACAAGGGGGCGATCAGCCCCAGCATTTT
CDR3 protein: CASSLRQGGDQPQHF

V gene: TRBV19
clone size: once
J gene: TRBJ2-5
CDR3 length: 13
D gene: -
CDR3 DNA: TGTGCCAGTAGTATACAGATGCAAGAGACCCAGTACTTC
CDR3 protein: CASSIQMQETQYF

V gene: TRBV18
clone size: -
J gene: TRBJ2-2
CDR3 length: 16
D gene: -
CDR3 DNA: TGTGCCAGCTCACCTACGGTCAACGCGGGAACCGGGGAGCTGTTTTTT
CDR3 protein: CASSPTVNAGTGELFF

V gene: TRBV5-4
clone size: -
J gene: TRBJ1-1
CDR3 length: 15
D gene: -
CDR3 DNA: TGTGCCAGCAGCTTGCCCGGGGCCATGAACACTGAAGCTTTCTTT
CDR3 protein: CASSLPGAMNTEAFF

V gene: TRBV5-1
clone size: -
J gene: TRBJ1-4
CDR3 length: 14
D gene: -
CDR3 DNA: TGCGCCAGCAGCTCAGGAGACAGTAATGAAAAACTGTTTTTT
CDR3 protein: CASSSGDSNEKLFF

V gene: TRBV4-3
clone size: once
J gene: TRBJ2-1
CDR3 length: 14
D gene: -
CDR3 DNA: TGCGCCAGCAGCCAAGGGGCCCGGGGGTATCGGCAGTTCTTC
CDR3 protein: CASSQGARGYRQFF

V gene: TRBV3-1/TRBV3-2
clone size: -
J gene: TRBJ1-6
CDR3 length: 15
D gene: TRBD1
CDR3 DNA: TGTGCCACCCGGGACAGTGAGACGTATAATTCACCCCTCCACTTT
CDR3 protein: CATRDSETYNSPLHF

V gene: TRBV6-2/TRBV6-3
clone size: -
J gene: TRBJ2-1
CDR3 length: 14
D gene: -
CDR3 DNA: TGTGCCAGCAGTGACACGTTCTCCTACAATGAGCAGTTCTTC
CDR3 protein: CASSDTFSYNEQFF

V gene: TRBV19
clone size: -
J gene: TRBJ1-2
CDR3 length: 13
D gene: TRBD1
CDR3 DNA: TGTGCCAGTAGTACAGGGGGAATAGGAAGCTACACCTTC
CDR3 protein: CASSTGGIGSYTF

V gene: TRBV12-5
clone size: few
J gene: TRBJ2-1
CDR3 length: 15
D gene: -
CDR3 DNA: TGTGCTAGTGACCCCGGGACAACGCTTTACAATGAGCAGTTCTTC
CDR3 protein: CASDPGTTLYNEQFF

V gene: TRBV9
clone size: -
J gene: TRBJ2-2
CDR3 length: 17
D gene: TRBD2
CDR3 DNA: TGTGCCAGCAGCGCCAGACAGCGGGGGGGCCCCCACGGGGAGCTGTTTTTT
CDR3 protein: CASSARQRGGPHGELFF

V gene: TRBV9
clone size: -
J gene: TRBJ1-2
CDR3 length: 16
D gene: TRBD1
CDR3 DNA: TGTGCCAGCAGCGGGCCCATGGGACAGGCGAACTATGGCTACACCTTC
CDR3 protein: CASSGPMGQANYGYTF